This T cell receptor beta chain was captured in a study of blood T cell repertoires in COVID-19. This clone was detected once. The same CDR3 can be traced to other DNA sequences in this sample. Participant ages covered about 18 to 100 years across 24 US areas. Participant-given clinical history determined each cohort assignment. Germline CDR1 and CDR2: GTSNPN and SVGIG (reference sequence). CDR3 length: 13 amino acids. Between the trimmed V and J ends, which lost 0 bases and 4 bases, there was a span of 9 bases. Produced via immunoSEQ multiplex PCR; TCRdb's table is partial and in-frame only. The top ten hold roughly 1.2% of the sample, which has some 170,000 clones, roughly 90% seen once.

The source of this sequence is a human donor with acute COVID-19. The donor label of this sample is uncertain. V gene TRBV30 combines with J gene TRBJ1-1; D is undetermined. The sample taken for sequencing was PBMCs or T cells enriched from blood (not recorded which). CDR3 bases: TGTGCCTGGAGTGTAGTCCGGGGCACTGAAGCTTTCTTT. Translated: CAWSVVRGTEAFF.